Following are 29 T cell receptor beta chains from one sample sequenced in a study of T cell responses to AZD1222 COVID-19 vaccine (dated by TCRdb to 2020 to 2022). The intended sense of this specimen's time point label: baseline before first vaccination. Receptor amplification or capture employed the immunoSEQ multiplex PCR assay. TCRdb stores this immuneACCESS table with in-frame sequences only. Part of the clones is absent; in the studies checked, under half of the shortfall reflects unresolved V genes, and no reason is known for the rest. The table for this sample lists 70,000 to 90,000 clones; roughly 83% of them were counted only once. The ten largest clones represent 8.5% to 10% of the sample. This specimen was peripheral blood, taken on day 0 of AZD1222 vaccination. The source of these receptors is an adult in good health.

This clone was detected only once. The CDR3 DNA reads TGTGCCAGCAGTTTCGTCCCGCTGGGTGGCTACACCTTC. Its translation: CASSFVPLGGYTF. This chain joins TRBV27 and TRBJ1-2; no definite D call. This CDR3 comprises 13 residues. CDR1 is MNHEY and CDR2 is SMNVEV in the germline V gene (reference sequence). V lost 3 bases to trimming and J lost 7 bases, with 12 bases between them.

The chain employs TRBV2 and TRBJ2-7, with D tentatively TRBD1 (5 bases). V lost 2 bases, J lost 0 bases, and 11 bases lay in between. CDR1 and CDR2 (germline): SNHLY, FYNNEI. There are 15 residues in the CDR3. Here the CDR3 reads CASSEYSGYSYEQYF. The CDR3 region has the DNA TGTGCCAGCAGTGAATATTCAGGGTACTCCTACGAGCAGTACTTC. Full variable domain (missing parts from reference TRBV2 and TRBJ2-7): EPEVTQTPSHQVTQMGQEVILRCVPISNHLYFYWYRQILGQKVEFLVSFYNNEISEKSEIFDDQFSVERPDGSNFTLKIRSTKLEDSAMYFCASSEYSGYSYEQYFGPGTRLTVT.

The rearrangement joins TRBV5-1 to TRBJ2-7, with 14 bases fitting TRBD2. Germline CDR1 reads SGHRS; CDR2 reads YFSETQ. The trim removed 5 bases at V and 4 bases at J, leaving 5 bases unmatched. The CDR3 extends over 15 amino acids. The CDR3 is CASRKTSGGEYEQYF. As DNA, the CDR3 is TGCGCCAGCAGAAAGACTAGCGGGGGGGAATACGAGCAGTACTTC. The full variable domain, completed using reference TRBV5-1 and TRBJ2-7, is KAGVTQTPRYLIKTRGQQVTLSCSPISGHRSVSWYQQTPGQGLQFLFEYFSETQRNKGNFPGRFSGRQFSNSRSEMNVSTLELGDSALYLCASRKTSGGEYEQYFGPGTRLTVT.

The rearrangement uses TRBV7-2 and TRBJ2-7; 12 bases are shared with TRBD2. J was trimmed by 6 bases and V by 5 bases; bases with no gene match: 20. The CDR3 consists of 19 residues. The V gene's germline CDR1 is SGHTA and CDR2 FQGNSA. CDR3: CASSPRIVASGRVGGEQYF. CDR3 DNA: TGTGCCAGCAGCCCCCGGATCGTGGCTAGCGGGAGGGTCGGCGGCGAGCAGTACTTC.

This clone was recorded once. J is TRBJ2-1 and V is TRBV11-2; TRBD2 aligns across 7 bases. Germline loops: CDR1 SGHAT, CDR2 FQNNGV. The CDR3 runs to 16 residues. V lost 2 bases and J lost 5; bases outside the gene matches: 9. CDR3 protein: CASSLKVGRTNNEQFF. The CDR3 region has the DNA TGTGCCAGCAGCTTAAAGGTCGGGAGGACCAACAATGAGCAGTTCTTC. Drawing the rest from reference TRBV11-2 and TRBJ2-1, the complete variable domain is EAGVAQSPRYKIIEKRQSVAFWCNPISGHATLYWYQQILGQGPKLLIQFQNNGVVDDSQLPKDRFSAERLKGVDSTLKIQPAKLEDSAVYLCASSLKVGRTNNEQFFGPGTRLTVL.

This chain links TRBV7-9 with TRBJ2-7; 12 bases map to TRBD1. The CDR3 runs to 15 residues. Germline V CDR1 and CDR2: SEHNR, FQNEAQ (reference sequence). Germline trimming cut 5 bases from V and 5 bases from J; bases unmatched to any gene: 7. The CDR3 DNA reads TGTGCCAGCAGCCAAGGGGACAGGGGGCGGCACGAGCAGTACTTC. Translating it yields CASSQGDRGRHEQYF.

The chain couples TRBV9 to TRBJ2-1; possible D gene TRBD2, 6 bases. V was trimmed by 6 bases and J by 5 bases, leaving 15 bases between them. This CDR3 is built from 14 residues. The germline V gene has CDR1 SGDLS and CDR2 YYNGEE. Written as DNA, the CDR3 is TGTGCCAGCACCCAAGGGGCGGGACACAATGAGCAGTTCTTC. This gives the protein CASTQGAGHNEQFF.

The CDR3 spells CASSQDPATRNGLLNTEAFF. For the CDR3, the DNA is TGTGCCAGCAGCCAAGATCCGGCGACGAGGAATGGGCTATTGAACACTGAAGCTTTCTTT. The genes are TRBV14 and TRBJ1-1; no clear D. The CDR3 totals 20 residues. Germline V lookup: CDR1 SGHDN, CDR2 FVKESK. V lost 0 bases and J 0 bases, leaving 23 bases between the germline ends.

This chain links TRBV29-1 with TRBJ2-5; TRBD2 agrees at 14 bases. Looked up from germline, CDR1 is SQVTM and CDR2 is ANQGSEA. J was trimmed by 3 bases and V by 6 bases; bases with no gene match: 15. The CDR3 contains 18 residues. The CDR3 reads CSVLTRLGLAGVEETQYF. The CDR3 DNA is TGCAGCGTACTGACGCGTTTGGGACTAGCGGGAGTTGAAGAGACCCAGTACTTC.

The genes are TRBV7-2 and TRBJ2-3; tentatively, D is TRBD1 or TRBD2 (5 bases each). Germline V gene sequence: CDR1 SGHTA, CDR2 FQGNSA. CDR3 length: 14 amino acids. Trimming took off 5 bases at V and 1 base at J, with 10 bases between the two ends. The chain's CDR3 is CASSQLGGTDTQYF. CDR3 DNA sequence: TGTGCCAGCAGCCAACTAGGGGGCACAGATACGCAGTATTTT.

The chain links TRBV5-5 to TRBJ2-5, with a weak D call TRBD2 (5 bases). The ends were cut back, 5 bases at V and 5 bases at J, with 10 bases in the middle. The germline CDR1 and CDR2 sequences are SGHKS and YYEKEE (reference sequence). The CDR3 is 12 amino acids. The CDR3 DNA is TGTGCCAGCAGTTTAGCGTGGGAGACCCAGTACTTC. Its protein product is CASSLAWETQYF.

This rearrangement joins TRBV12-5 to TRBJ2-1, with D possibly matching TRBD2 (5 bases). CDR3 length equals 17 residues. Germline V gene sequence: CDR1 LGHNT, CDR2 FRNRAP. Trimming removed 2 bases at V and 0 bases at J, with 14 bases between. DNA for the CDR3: TGTGCTAGTGGTTTGCGAGCTTCCACTAGCTCCTACAATGAGCAGTTCTTC. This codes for CASGLRASTSSYNEQFF.

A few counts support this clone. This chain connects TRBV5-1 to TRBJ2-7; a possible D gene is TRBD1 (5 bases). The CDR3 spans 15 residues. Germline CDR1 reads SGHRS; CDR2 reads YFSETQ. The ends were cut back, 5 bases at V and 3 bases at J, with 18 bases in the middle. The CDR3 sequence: CASSYDSAKLYEQYF. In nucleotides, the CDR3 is TGCGCCAGCAGTTATGACAGCGCTAAACTCTACGAGCAGTACTTC.

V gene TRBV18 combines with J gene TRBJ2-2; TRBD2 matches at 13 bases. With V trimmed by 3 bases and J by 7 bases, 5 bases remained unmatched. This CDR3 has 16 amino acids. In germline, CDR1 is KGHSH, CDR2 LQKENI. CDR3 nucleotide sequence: TGTGCCAGCTCACCCGGACTAGCGGGAGCTGGCGGGGAGCTGTTTTTT. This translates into CASSPGLAGAGGELFF.

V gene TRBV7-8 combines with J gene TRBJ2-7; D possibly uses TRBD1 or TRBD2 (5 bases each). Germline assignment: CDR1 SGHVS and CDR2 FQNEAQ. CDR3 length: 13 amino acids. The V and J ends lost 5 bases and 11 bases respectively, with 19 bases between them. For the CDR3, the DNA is TGTGCCAGCAGCGGCCGGGACCACCTCGGGGAGTACTTC. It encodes CASSGRDHLGEYF.

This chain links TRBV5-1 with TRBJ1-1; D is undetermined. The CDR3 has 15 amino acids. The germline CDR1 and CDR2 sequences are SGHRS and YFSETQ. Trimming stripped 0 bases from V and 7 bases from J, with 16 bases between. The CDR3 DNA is TGCGCCAGCAGCTTGGGACCTGATGGGGTTTTTGAAGCTTTCTTT. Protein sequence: CASSLGPDGVFEAFF. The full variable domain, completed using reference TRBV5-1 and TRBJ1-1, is KAGVTQTPRYLIKTRGQQVTLSCSPISGHRSVSWYQQTPGQGLQFLFEYFSETQRNKGNFPGRFSGRQFSNSRSEMNVSTLELGDSALYLCASSLGPDGVFEAFFGQGTRLTVV.

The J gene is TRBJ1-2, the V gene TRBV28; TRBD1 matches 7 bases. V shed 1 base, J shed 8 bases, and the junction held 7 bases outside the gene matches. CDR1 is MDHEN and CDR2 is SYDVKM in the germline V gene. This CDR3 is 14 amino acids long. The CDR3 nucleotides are TGTGCCAGCAGTTTATCGAGGGGGCCTGACGGCTACACCTTC. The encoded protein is CASSLSRGPDGYTF.

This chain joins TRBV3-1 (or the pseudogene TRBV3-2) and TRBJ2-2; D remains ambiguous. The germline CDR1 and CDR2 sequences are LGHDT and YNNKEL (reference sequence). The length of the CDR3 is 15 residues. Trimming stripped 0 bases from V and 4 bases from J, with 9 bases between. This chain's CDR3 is CASSQEARITGELFF. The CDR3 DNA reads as TGTGCCAGCAGCCAAGAAGCGCGGATCACCGGGGAGCTGTTTTTT.

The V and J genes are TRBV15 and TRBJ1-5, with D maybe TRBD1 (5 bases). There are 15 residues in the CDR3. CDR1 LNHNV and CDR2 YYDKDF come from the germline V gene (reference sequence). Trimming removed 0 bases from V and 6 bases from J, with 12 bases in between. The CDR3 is CATSRDATVSQPQHF. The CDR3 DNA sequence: TGTGCCACCAGCAGAGATGCGACAGTGAGTCAGCCCCAGCATTTT. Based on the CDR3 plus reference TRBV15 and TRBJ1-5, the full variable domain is DAMVIQNPRYQVTQFGKPVTLSCSQTLNHNVMYWYQQKSSQAPKLLFHYYDKDFNNEADTPDNFQSRRPNTSFCFLDIRSPGLGDTAMYLCATSRDATVSQPQHFGDGTRLSIL.

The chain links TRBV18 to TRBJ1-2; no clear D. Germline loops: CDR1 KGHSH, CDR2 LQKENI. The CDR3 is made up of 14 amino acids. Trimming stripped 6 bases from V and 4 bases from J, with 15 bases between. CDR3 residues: CASSVAPAGYGYTF. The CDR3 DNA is TGTGCCAGCTCCGTGGCCCCGGCGGGCTATGGCTACACCTTC.

The CDR3, as DNA: TGTGCCTGGTCCTCAGGGGGCAGGCAGTACTTC. This codes for CAWSSGGRQYF. The V call is TRBV30, the J call TRBJ2-7, with TRBD1 matching over 8 bases. This CDR3 contains 11 residues. The junction had 6 bases not matched to a gene; V was cut back by 5 bases and J by 9 bases. Germline V gives CDR1 GTSNPN, CDR2 SVGIG (reference sequence). The complete variable domain, with remaining parts taken from reference TRBV30 and TRBJ2-7, reads SQTIHQWPATLVQPVGSPLSLECTVEGTSNPNLYWYRQAAGRGLQLLFYSVGIGQISSEVPQNLSASRPQDRQFILSSKKLLLSDSGFYLCAWSSGGRQYFGPGTRLTVT.

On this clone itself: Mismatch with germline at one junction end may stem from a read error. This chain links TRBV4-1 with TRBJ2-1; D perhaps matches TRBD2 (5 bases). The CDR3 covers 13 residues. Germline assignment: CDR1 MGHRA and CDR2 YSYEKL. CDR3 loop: CASSLSPRRPGLF. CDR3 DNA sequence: TGCGCCAGCAGCCTATCTCCCCGGAGGCCCGGCCTCTTC.

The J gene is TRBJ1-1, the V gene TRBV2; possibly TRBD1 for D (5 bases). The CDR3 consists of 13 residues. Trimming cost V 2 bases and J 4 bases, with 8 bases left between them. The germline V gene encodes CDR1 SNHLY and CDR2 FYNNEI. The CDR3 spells CASSEPGITEAFF. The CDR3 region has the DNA TGTGCCAGCAGTGAACCAGGGATCACTGAAGCTTTCTTT.

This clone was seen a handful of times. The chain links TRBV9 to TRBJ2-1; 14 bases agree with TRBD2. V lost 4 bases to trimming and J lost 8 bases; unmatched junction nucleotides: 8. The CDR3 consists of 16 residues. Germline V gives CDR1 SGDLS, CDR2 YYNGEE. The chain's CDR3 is CASSLTTSGGVHEQFF. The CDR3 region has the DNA TGTGCCAGCAGCCTAACGACTAGCGGGGGGGTCCATGAGCAGTTCTTC.

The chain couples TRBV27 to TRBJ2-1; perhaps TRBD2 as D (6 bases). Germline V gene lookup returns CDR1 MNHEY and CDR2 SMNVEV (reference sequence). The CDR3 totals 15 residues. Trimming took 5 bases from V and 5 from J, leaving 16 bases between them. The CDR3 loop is CASSRSSGGDNEQFF. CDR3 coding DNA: TGTGCCAGCAGTCGATCTTCGGGCGGGGACAATGAGCAGTTCTTC.

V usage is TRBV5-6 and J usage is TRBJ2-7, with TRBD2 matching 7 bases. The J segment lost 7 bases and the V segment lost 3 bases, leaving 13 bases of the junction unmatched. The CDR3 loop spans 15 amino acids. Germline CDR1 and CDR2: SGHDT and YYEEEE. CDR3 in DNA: TGTGCCAGCAGCTCCTACAGGAGACTAGCTGATGAGCAGTACTTC. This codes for CASSSYRRLADEQYF.

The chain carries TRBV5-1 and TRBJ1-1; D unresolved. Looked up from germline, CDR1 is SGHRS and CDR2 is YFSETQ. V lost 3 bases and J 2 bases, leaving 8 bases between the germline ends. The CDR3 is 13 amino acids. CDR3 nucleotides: TGCGCCAGCAGCTCCGACTCTAACACTGAAGCTTTCTTT. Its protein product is CASSSDSNTEAFF.

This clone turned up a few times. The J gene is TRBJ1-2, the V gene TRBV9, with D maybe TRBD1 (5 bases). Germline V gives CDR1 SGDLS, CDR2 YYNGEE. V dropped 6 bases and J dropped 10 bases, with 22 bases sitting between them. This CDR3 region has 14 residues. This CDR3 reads CASTSTVGELTYTF. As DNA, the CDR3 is TGTGCCAGCACTTCCACGGTGGGGGAATTAACCTACACCTTC.

CDR3: CASSTRTGAGEKLFF. CDR3 bases: TGTGCCAGCAGCACTCGGACAGGGGCAGGTGAAAAACTGTTTTTT. V gene TRBV5-4 combines with J gene TRBJ1-4; TRBD1 agrees at 9 bases. Germline V gene lookup returns CDR1 SGHNT and CDR2 YYREEE (reference sequence). With 4 bases clipped from V and 7 bases from J, the junction kept 8 bases outside the gene matches. CDR3 length equals 15 residues.